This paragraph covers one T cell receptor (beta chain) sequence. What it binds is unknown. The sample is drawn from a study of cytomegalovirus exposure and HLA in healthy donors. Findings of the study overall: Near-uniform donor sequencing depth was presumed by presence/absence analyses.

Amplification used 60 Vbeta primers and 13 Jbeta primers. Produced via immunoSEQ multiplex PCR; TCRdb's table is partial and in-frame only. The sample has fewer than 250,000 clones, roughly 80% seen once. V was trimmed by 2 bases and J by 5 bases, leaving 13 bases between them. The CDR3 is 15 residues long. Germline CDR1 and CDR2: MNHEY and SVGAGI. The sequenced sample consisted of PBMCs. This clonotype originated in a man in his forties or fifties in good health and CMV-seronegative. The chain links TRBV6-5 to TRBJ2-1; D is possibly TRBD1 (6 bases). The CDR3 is CASSYPGQFDNEQFF. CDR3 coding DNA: TGTGCCAGCAGTTACCCCGGACAGTTTGACAATGAGCAGTTCTTC.